These 10 T cell receptor beta chains came from one sample sequenced in a study of control samples from healthy donors and cancer patients. Only in-frame clones appear in the TCRdb table, and some are missing; sequencing was by immunoSEQ multiplex PCR. The table lists about 110,000 clones, around four fifths of them singletons, with around 6.2% in the top ten. Sequencing was performed on blood. The origin of the receptors is a young man in good health.

The V gene is TRBV19, the J gene TRBJ1-5; D gene unclear. V gave up 4 bases and J gave up 5 bases, with 18 bases separating them. Germline V gene lookup returns CDR1 LNHDA and CDR2 SQIVND (reference sequence). The CDR3 length is 16 residues. This CDR3 reads CASSTPWLDQYQPQHF. The CDR3 DNA reads as TGTGCCAGTAGTACCCCCTGGCTGGATCAATATCAGCCCCAGCATTTT.

The gene calls are TRBV18 and TRBJ1-2; D is undetermined. The CDR3 runs 14 residues. V shed 6 bases and J shed 0 bases, with 11 bases lying between them. Germline V gene lookup returns CDR1 KGHSH and CDR2 LQKENI. CDR3 protein: CASSGFRPNYGYTF. The CDR3 nucleotides are TGTGCCAGCTCCGGTTTCCGCCCTAACTATGGCTACACCTTC.

The chain combines TRBV7-9 with TRBJ2-5; TRBD1 or TRBD2 may be the D gene (6 bases each). V was trimmed by 5 bases and J by 5 bases, leaving 15 bases between them. The CDR3 length is 14 residues. Per the germline V gene, CDR1 is SEHNR and CDR2 is FQNEAQ (reference sequence). In DNA form, the CDR3 reads TGTGCCAGCAGCATCCCCGGGGGCATGGAGACCCAGTACTTC. This sequence encodes CASSIPGGMETQYF.

This clone was seen a single time. V is TRBV2 and J is TRBJ2-3; 7 bases fit TRBD2. The CDR3 sequence is 14 residues long. The germline V gene encodes CDR1 SNHLY and CDR2 FYNNEI. J gave up 2 bases and V 7 bases, and 6 bases lay outside the gene matches. The CDR3 loop reads CASKFGGNTDTQYF. The CDR3, as DNA: TGTGCCAGCAAATTCGGGGGGAACACAGATACGCAGTATTTT.

The V call is TRBV27, the J call TRBJ2-7, with D maybe TRBD2 (6 bases). Germline CDR1 and CDR2: MNHEY and SMNVEV (reference sequence). Trimming pared 5 bases from V and 2 bases from J, leaving 16 bases between. The CDR3 contains 15 residues. The CDR3 coding sequence is TGTGCCAGCAGTCCCCGTGCGGGGCCGACCTACGAGCAGTACTTC. This encodes CASSPRAGPTYEQYF.

This clone was counted once. The genes are TRBV7-2 and TRBJ2-2; no clear D. The CDR3 spans 13 residues. Per the germline V gene, CDR1 is SGHTA and CDR2 is FQGNSA. With 3 bases removed from V and 5 bases from J, the gap between germline ends came to 7 bases. In nucleotides, the CDR3 is TGTGCCAGCAGCTTTCGAAATACCGGGGAGCTGTTTTTT. Its protein product is CASSFRNTGELFF.

This clone was seen once. This chain links TRBV7-2 with TRBJ1-2; D unclear. The CDR3 is 12 amino acids. Germline CDR1 and CDR2: SGHTA and FQGNSA. Between the trimmed V and J ends, which lost 7 bases and 7 bases, there was a span of 13 bases. The CDR3 loop is CASTSAASGYTF. The CDR3 nucleotides read TGTGCCAGCACCTCTGCTGCGTCTGGCTACACCTTC.

The chain recombines TRBV2 with TRBJ1-2, with D uncertain. Germline lookup yields CDR1 SNHLY and CDR2 FYNNEI. The CDR3 totals 11 residues. V shed 7 bases and J shed 2 bases, with 5 bases lying between them. The CDR3 DNA follows: TGTGCCAGCACAGAAAACTATGGCTACACCTTC. The encoded protein is CASTENYGYTF. Variable domain in full (rest from reference TRBV2 and TRBJ1-2): EPEVTQTPSHQVTQMGQEVILRCVPISNHLYFYWYRQILGQKVEFLVSFYNNEISEKSEIFDDQFSVERPDGSNFTLKIRSTKLEDSAMYFCASTENYGYTFGSGTRLTVV.

The rearrangement joins TRBV28 to TRBJ1-2, with D possibly TRBD1 on 6 matching bases. Germline V lookup: CDR1 MDHEN, CDR2 SYDVKM. V gave up 6 bases and J gave up 3 bases, with 14 bases separating them. This CDR3 is built from 14 residues. The CDR3 here is CASSEQGFDYGYTF. The CDR3 DNA reads TGTGCCAGCAGCGAACAGGGATTTGACTATGGCTACACCTTC.

The chain has TRBV7-2 and TRBJ2-2; 10 nucleotides align to TRBD1. V was pared by 8 bases and J by 4 bases, with 4 bases of the junction left unmatched. The CDR3 is 14 amino acids. CDR1 is SGHTA, CDR2 FQGNSA, per germline. The CDR3 sequence is CASGGQGSTGELFF. The CDR3 DNA is TGTGCCAGCGGGGGACAGGGGAGCACCGGGGAGCTGTTTTTT.